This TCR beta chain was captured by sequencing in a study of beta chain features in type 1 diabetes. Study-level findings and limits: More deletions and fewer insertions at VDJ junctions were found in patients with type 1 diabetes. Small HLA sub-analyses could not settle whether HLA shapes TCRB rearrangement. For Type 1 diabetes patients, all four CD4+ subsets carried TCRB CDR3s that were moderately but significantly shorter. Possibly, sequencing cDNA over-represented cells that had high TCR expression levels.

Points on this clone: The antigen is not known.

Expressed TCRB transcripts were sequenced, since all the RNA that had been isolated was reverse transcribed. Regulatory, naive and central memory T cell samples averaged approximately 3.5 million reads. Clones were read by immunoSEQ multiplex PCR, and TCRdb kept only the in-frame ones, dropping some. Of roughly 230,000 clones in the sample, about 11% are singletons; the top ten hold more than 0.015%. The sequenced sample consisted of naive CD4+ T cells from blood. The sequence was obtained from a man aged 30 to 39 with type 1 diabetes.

CDR3 amino acids: CASSATGLSSYNEQFF. CDR3 DNA: TGTGCCAGCAGCGCAACAGGGCTCAGCTCCTACAATGAGCAGTTCTTC. The chain carries TRBV7-9 and TRBJ2-1, with D perhaps matching TRBD1 (6 bases). Germline values: CDR1 SEHNR, CDR2 FQNEAQ (reference sequence). The CDR3 runs to 16 residues. Trimming shortened V by 5 bases and J by 0 bases, and 14 bases separated the two germline ends.